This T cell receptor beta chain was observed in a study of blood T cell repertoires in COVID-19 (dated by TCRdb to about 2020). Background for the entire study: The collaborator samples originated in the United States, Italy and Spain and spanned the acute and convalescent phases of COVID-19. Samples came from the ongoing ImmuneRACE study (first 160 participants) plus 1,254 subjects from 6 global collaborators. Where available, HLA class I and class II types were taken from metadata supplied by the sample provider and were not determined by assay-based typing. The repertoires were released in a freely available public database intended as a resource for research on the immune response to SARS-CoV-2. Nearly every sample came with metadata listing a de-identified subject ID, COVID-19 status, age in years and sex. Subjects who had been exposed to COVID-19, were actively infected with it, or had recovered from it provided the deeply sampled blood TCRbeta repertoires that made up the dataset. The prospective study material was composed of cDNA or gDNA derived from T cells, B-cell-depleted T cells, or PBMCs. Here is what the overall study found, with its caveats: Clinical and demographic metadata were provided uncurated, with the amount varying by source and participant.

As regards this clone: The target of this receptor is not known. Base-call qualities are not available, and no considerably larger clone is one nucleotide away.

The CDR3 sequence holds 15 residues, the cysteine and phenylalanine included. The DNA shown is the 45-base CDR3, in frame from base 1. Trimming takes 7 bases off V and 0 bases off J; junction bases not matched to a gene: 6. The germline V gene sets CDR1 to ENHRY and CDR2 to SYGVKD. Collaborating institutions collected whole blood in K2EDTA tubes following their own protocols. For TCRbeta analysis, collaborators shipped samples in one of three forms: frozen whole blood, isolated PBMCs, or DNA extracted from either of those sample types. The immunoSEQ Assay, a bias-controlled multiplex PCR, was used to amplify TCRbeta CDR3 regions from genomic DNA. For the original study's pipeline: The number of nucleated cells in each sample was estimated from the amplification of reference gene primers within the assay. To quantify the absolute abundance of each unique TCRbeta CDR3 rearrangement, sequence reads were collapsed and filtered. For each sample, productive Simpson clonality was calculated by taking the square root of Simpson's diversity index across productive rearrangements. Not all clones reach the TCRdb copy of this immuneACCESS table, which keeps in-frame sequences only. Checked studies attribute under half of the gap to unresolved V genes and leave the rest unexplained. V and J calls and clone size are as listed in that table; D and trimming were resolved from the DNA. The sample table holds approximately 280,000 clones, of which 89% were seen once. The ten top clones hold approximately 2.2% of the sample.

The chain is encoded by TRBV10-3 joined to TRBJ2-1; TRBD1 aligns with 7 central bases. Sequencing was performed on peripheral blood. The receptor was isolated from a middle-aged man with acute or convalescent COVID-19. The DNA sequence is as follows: TGTGCCATCAACAGGGGCCCCTTCTCCTACAATGAGCAGTTCTTC. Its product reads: CAINRGPFSYNEQFF.